This T cell receptor beta chain was sequenced in a study of identical twins. The CDR3 consists of 13 residues. V was clipped by 7 bases and J by 6 bases; unmatched bases: 10. Germline loops: CDR1 SQVTM, CDR2 ANQGSEA. This clonotype turned up a few times. A single record per CDR3 protein comes from TCRdb applying MiXCR to the 5' RACE reads. The profile shows about 810,000 distinct CDR3 sequences, 9% to 15% of them singletons. The same specimen was also included in a second study, on yellow fever vaccine responses in identical twins.

This receptor was taken from a young woman in good health. The chain combines TRBV29-1 with TRBJ2-7, with 9 bases fitting TRBD1. Source material: PBMCs. This chain's CDR3 is CSGSGTGFGEQYF. The CDR3, as DNA: TGCAGCGGGTCCGGGACAGGGTTTGGCGAGCAGTACTTC.